This TCR beta chain is from a study of blood T cell repertoires in COVID-19. At the level of the study: COVID-19 samples collected from the United States, Italy and Spain covered acute and convalescent phases.

The method was immunoSEQ multiplex PCR; TCRdb's version includes in-frame clones alone and lacks a portion of them. The sample shows about 150,000 clones, around 84% of them seen only once. V lost 2 bases and J lost 5, with 15 bases in between. The CDR3 covers 15 residues. CDR1 is MNHNS and CDR2 is SASEGT in the germline V gene. In terms of age and location, participants ranged from roughly 18 to 90 years and lived in about 25 US areas. Participant-reported clinical history was the basis for cohort assignment. Either two negative PCRs, clearance, or symptom resolution qualified Cohort 3 donors as recovered.

The source is a man aged 50-59 years who had recovered from COVID-19. V usage is TRBV6-1 and J usage is TRBJ1-2; D possibly corresponds to TRBD1 (5 bases). Specimen: PBMCs or T cells enriched from blood (not recorded which). CDR3 in amino acids: CASSETGALGYGYTF. Here the CDR3 DNA reads TGTGCCAGCAGTGAAACAGGAGCTCTAGGGTATGGCTACACCTTC.